Below are 26 T cell receptor beta chains sequenced from a single sample in a study of graft-versus-host responses after intestinal transplantation. No antigen has been identified for these receptors. The protocol was immunoSEQ multiplex PCR, while the TCRdb copy is restricted to in-frame clones and leaves out a portion. This sample has just over 40,000 clones, with about 95% found just once. The starting material was unstimulated CD8+ T cells sorted from spleen or lymph node cells, obtained before transplant. The receptor source for this set is a human donor who was the organ donor for an intestinal transplant.

This clone was seen once. The V call is TRBV21-1, the J call TRBJ1-2; the tabulated D call, TRBD1, remains unverified against the DNA. TRBV21-1 is tagged as a pseudogene. This CDR3 contains 15 residues. The CDR3 reads CASSKSRQGGRGYTF. DNA for the CDR3: TGTGCCAGCAGCAAATCTCGTCAGGGTGGTCGGGGCTACACCTTC.

The CDR3: CASSEGGGWDTQYF. The CDR3 DNA follows: TGTGCCAGCAGTGAAGGAGGGGGCTGGGATACGCAGTATTTT. The chain recombines TRBV25-1 with TRBJ2-3, with TRBD1 as a possible D gene (7 bases). Germline V CDR1 and CDR2: MGHDK, SYGVNS. The germline V and J ends were trimmed by 2 bases and 6 bases, with 12 bases remaining between them. CDR3 length: 14 residues.

This clone was seen just once. The chain uses TRBV18 and TRBJ2-7, with D possibly being TRBD1 or TRBD2 (5 bases each). Germline CDR1 and CDR2: KGHSH and LQKENI. The germline V and J ends were trimmed by 2 bases and 7 bases, with 15 bases remaining between them. The CDR3 contains 14 residues. CDR3 in DNA: TGTGCCAGCTCACCAGAAGGGCCCGAGGGGGAGCAGTACTTC. Its translation: CASSPEGPEGEQYF.

This chain uses TRBV4-3 with TRBJ2-1; D is possibly TRBD2 (6 bases). Germline V gives CDR1 LGHNA, CDR2 YSLEER. This CDR3 is built from 17 residues. The V and J ends lost 1 base and 2 bases respectively, with 15 bases between them. CDR3: CASSQVLTRGTYNEQFF. The CDR3 bases are TGCGCCAGCAGCCAAGTATTGACTAGGGGAACCTACAATGAGCAGTTCTTC.

V is TRBV7-9 and J is TRBJ1-2; D unclear. Germline-derived CDR1 and CDR2 are SEHNR and FQNEAQ (reference sequence). V lost 2 bases to trimming and J lost 1 base, with 17 bases between them. This CDR3 comprises 17 residues. In nucleotides, the CDR3 is TGTGCCAGCAGCTTAATGGACTTCCCGGGAGATAACTATGGCTACACCTTC. The encoded protein is CASSLMDFPGDNYGYTF.

The gene calls are TRBV7-9 and TRBJ2-3, with D perhaps TRBD2 (7 bases). Germline V lookup: CDR1 SEHNR, CDR2 FQNEAQ (reference sequence). This CDR3 contains 19 residues. Trimming took off 4 bases at V and 0 bases at J, with 23 bases between the two ends. The CDR3 nucleotides read TGTGCCAGCAGCTATAGAGAGGGTACTAGGGGGGGTAGCACAGATACGCAGTATTTT. This codes for CASSYREGTRGGSTDTQYF.

In DNA, the CDR3 is TGTGCCAGCAGCTTTTCACAACCTCACAAGCAGTACTTC. It yields the protein CASSFSQPHKQYF. The V and J genes are TRBV5-8 and TRBJ2-7; D uncertain. There are 13 residues in the CDR3. Germline loops: CDR1 SGHTS, CDR2 YDEGEE. V lost 2 bases and J 8 bases, leaving 14 bases between the germline ends.

This clone was seen just once. The DNA is omitted, as the CDR3 cannot be located on it reliably, and the CDR3 follows TCRdb's listing. V gene TRBV5-6 combines with J gene TRBJ2-2; the DNA was not compared with TRBD1, the D call given in the table. The CDR3 is 14 amino acids long, termini counted. Germline loops: CDR1 SGHDT, CDR2 YYEEEE. The CDR3 sequence is CASSLDRVGRGAVF.

The chain is built from TRBV5-1 and TRBJ2-7, with a possible D match to TRBD2 (5 bases). The CDR3 length is 13 residues. Germline CDR1 is SGHRS and CDR2 is YFSETQ. The V end was cut by 4 bases, the J end by 5 bases, with 13 bases between. The CDR3 region is CASSLGLNHEQYF. The CDR3 coding sequence is TGCGCCAGCAGCCTAGGACTGAATCACGAGCAGTACTTC.

The gene calls are TRBV4-3 and TRBJ2-7; possibly TRBD1 or TRBD2 for D (7 bases each). The germline CDR1 and CDR2 sequences are LGHNA and YSLEER. Trimming cost V 0 bases and J 5 bases, with 14 bases left between them. The CDR3 loop spans 15 amino acids. The CDR3 coding sequence is TGCGCCAGCAGCCAAGATCTGGGAGGGGGCGACGAGCAGTACTTC. It translates to CASSQDLGGGDEQYF.

This chain joins TRBV21-1 and TRBJ1-2. TRBV21-1 is assigned pseudogene status. The CDR3 extends over 18 amino acids. The CDR3 DNA reads TGTGCCAGCAGCAAAAGCTCGACAGTTCACGGGGCTAACTATGGCTACACCTTC. Translating it yields CASSKSSTVHGANYGYTF.

The V and J genes are TRBV19 and TRBJ1-5; a weak D match, TRBD1 (5 bases). Trimming left V 4 bases short and J 3 bases short, with 10 bases between. The germline V gene encodes CDR1 LNHDA and CDR2 SQIVND (reference sequence). This CDR3 spans 14 amino acids. The CDR3 sequence is CASSKAGTNQPQHF. DNA for the CDR3: TGTGCCAGTAGTAAGGCAGGGACCAATCAGCCCCAGCATTTT. Full variable domain (rest looked up from reference TRBV19 and TRBJ1-5): DGGITQSPKYLFRKEGQNVTLSCEQNLNHDAMYWYRQDPGQGLRLIYYSQIVNDFQKGDIAEGYSVSREKKESFPLTVTSAQKNPTAFYLCASSKAGTNQPQHFGDGTRLSIL.

The chain is built from TRBV5-1 and TRBJ2-2; TRBD1 aligns across 7 bases. CDR1 and CDR2 from the germline V gene are SGHRS and YFSETQ. The length of the CDR3 is 14 residues. With 4 bases clipped from V and 4 bases from J, the junction kept 4 bases outside the gene matches. The CDR3 DNA reads as TGCGCCAGCAGCACCAGGGGGTTCACCGGGGAGCTGTTTTTT. This sequence encodes CASSTRGFTGELFF.

This chain joins TRBV10-3 and TRBJ2-5; no reliable D call. The V and J ends lost 3 bases and 5 bases respectively, with 7 bases between them. This CDR3 has 12 amino acids. Germline V gives CDR1 ENHRY, CDR2 SYGVKD. This CDR3 is CAISEMGETQYF. Here the CDR3 DNA reads TGTGCCATCAGTGAAATGGGGGAGACCCAGTACTTC.

The chain has TRBV10-2 and TRBJ2-5, with 7 bases identical to TRBD2. Near its end, the DNA agrees better with TRBJ2-7, so the J call may be wrong. CDR1 and CDR2 from the germline V gene are WSHSY and SAAADI. The CDR3 extends over 13 amino acids. This CDR3 is CASSGGGMGEQYF. DNA for the CDR3: TGCGCCAGCAGTGGGGGGGGGATGGGCGAGCAGTACTTC.

The genes are TRBV7-9 and TRBJ1-2; D uncertain. This CDR3 spans 15 amino acids. Per germline, CDR1 SEHNR and CDR2 FQNEAQ (reference sequence). The V end was cut by 2 bases, the J end by 3 bases, with 13 bases between. In nucleotides, the CDR3 is TGTGCCAGCAGCTTATGGGTCGGCACCTACTATGGCTACACCTTC. Protein product: CASSLWVGTYYGYTF.

The chain uses TRBV11-1 and TRBJ2-3; 7 positions match TRBD1. CDR1 is SGHAT, CDR2 FQDESV, per germline (reference sequence). V dropped 5 bases and J dropped 0; count of bases not matched to a gene: 8. This CDR3 is built from 16 residues. Written as DNA, the CDR3 is TGTGCCAGCAGCCCGCCGGACAGGCGAAGCACAGATACGCAGTATTTT. This encodes CASSPPDRRSTDTQYF.

The chain uses TRBV6-5 and TRBJ2-7; D is ambiguous. Germline loops: CDR1 MNHEY, CDR2 SVGAGI. Trimming took off 7 bases at V and 0 bases at J, with 13 bases between the two ends. This CDR3 has 14 residues. The CDR3 DNA reads as TGTGCCAGCAAGGAGCTCGTAAGCTCCTACGAGCAGTACTTC. Encoded protein: CASKELVSSYEQYF.

The chain carries TRBV5-4 and TRBJ2-5; 7 nucleotides match TRBD1. The junction had 1 base not matched to a gene; V was cut back by 2 bases and J by 3 bases. CDR1 is SGHNT and CDR2 is YYREEE in the germline V gene (reference sequence). The CDR3 sequence is 13 residues long. The DNA for the CDR3 is TGTGCCAGCAGCTTTACAGGGGAAGAGACCCAGTACTTC. Residues: CASSFTGEETQYF.

The rearrangement joins TRBV27 to TRBJ1-5; a possible D gene is TRBD1 (6 bases). The CDR3 totals 14 residues. The V gene lost 5 bases and the J gene lost 3 bases, with 11 bases spanning the gap. CDR1 is MNHEY, CDR2 SMNVEV, per germline (reference sequence). As DNA, the CDR3 is TGTGCCAGCAGTCCTCGGGACACCAATCAGCCCCAGCATTTT. Its protein product is CASSPRDTNQPQHF.

This chain joins TRBV6-5 and TRBJ2-7, with 9 positions matching TRBD2. The CDR3 contains 13 residues. Germline-derived CDR1 and CDR2 are MNHEY and SVGAGI. Trimming at V came to 8 bases and at J to 6 bases, leaving 8 bases not matched to a gene. CDR3 loop: CASSKREVGEQYF. In DNA, the CDR3 is TGTGCCAGCTCCAAGCGGGAGGTGGGCGAGCAGTACTTC.

The rearrangement uses TRBV29-1 and TRBJ1-2, with TRBD1 matching over 10 bases. CDR1 is SQVTM, CDR2 ANQGSEA, per germline. V lost 4 bases, J lost 8 bases, and 10 bases stayed unmatched. This CDR3 comprises 14 residues. CDR3 nucleotides: TGCAGCGTTGGGATCCCGGGACAGGGGATAGGCTACACCTTC. Amino acids: CSVGIPGQGIGYTF.

This sequence joins TRBV6-1 and TRBJ1-6; 9 nucleotides agree with TRBD1. CDR1 is MNHNS, CDR2 SASEGT, per germline. V shed 2 bases, J shed 4 bases, and the junction held 3 bases outside the gene matches. This CDR3 region has 16 residues. The CDR3 loop is CASSEWDRAYNSPLHF. The CDR3 nucleotides read TGTGCCAGCAGTGAATGGGACAGGGCTTATAATTCACCCCTCCACTTT.

The J gene is TRBJ2-3, the V gene TRBV5-1; TRBD2 agrees at 10 bases. After removal of 7 bases from V and 4 bases from J, the junction contained 9 bases not matched to a gene. Germline V gene data show CDR1 as SGHRS and CDR2 as YFSETQ. This CDR3 has 15 residues. The CDR3 spells CASSPLLAGPDTQYF. The CDR3 DNA follows: TGCGCCAGCTCTCCTCTACTAGCGGGGCCAGATACGCAGTATTTT.

Details on this clone: Different DNA sequences within this sample yield the same CDR3. V gene TRBV7-2 combines with J gene TRBJ2-1; no clear D. The CDR3 loop spans 12 amino acids. V lost 0 bases and J 6 bases, leaving 3 bases between the germline ends. The germline CDR1 and CDR2 sequences are SGHTA and FQGNSA. The CDR3 region has the DNA TGTGCCAGCAGCTTAGCCCGCAATGAGCAGTTCTTC. Translation gives CASSLARNEQFF.

J is TRBJ2-1 and V is TRBV5-6; D may be TRBD2 (5 bases). Per the germline V gene, CDR1 is SGHDT and CDR2 is YYEEEE. This CDR3 comprises 16 residues. V lost 1 base, J lost 4 bases, and 15 bases lay in between. CDR3 DNA sequence: TGTGCCAGCAGCTTGTTGGGCCGGGAACTATACAATGAGCAGTTCTTC. It codes for CASSLLGRELYNEQFF.